This T cell receptor beta chain was sequenced during a study of blood T cell repertoires in COVID-19. Study-wide background: Donors in the United States, Italy and Spain gave samples during acute or convalescent COVID-19. T cells, B-cell-depleted T cells, or PBMCs provided the cDNA or gDNA that served as material.

This clone occurred a few times. Original analysis: The assay estimated nucleated cells by amplifying reference gene primers. Measured with immunoSEQ multiplex PCR; TCRdb has only the in-frame clones, and not every one. V, J and clone size were drawn from that table, and D and trimming were deduced from the DNA. The sample shows roughly 38,000 clones, 85% to 90% of them seen only once. The CDR3 covers 15 residues. CDR1 is SEHNR, CDR2 FQNEAQ, per germline (reference sequence). V gave up 1 base and J gave up 2 bases; unmatched junction bases: 0. The TCR sequence derives from an older man with acute or convalescent COVID-19. The chain employs TRBV7-9 and TRBJ1-3, with TRBD1 matching over 9 bases. Sequencing was done on a sample of peripheral blood. The CDR3 reads CASSLGQGAGNTIYF. The CDR3 nucleotides read TGTGCCAGCAGCTTAGGACAGGGGGCTGGAAACACCATATATTTT.